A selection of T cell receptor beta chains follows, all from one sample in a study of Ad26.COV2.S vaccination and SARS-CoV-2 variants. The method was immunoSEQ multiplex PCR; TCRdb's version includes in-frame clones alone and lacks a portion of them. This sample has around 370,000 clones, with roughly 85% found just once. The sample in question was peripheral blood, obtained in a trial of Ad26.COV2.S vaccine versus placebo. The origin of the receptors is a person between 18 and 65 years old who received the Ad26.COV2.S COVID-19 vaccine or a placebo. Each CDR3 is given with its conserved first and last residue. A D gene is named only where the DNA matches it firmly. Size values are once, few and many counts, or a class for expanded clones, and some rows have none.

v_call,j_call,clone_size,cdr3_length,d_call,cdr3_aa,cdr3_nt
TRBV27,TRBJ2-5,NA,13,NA,CASSFYGAETQYF,TGTGCCAGCAGTTTCTACGGGGCAGAGACCCAGTACTTC
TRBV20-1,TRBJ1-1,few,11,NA,CSAQSNTEAFF,TGCAGTGCCCAGTCCAACACTGAAGCTTTCTTT
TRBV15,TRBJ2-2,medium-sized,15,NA,CATSIRELVAGELFF,TGTGCCACCAGCATCAGGGAGCTAGTTGCCGGGGAGCTGTTTTTT
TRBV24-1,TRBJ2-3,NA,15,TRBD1,CATSDATGSTDTQYF,TGTGCCACCAGTGACGCGACAGGGTCCACAGATACGCAGTATTTT
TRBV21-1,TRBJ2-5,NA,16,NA,CASSSRLAVPQETQYF,TGTGCCAGCAGCTCCCGACTAGCGGTCCCTCAAGAGACCCAGTACTTC
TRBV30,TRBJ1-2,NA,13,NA,CAWSNQGSYGYTF,TGTGCCTGGAGCAATCAGGGGTCCTATGGCTACACCTTC
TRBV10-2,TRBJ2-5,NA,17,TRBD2,CASSENLAGAPQETQYF,TGCGCCAGCAGTGAGAACCTAGCGGGAGCCCCCCAAGAGACCCAGTACTTC
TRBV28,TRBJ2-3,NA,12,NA,CASSLSTDTQYF,TGTGCCAGCAGTTTGAGCACAGATACGCAGTATTTT
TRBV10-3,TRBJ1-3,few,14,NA,CAISQQSSGNTIYF,TGTGCCATCAGCCAACAGAGCTCTGGAAACACCATATATTTT
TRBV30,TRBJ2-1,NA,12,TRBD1,CAQGESYNEQFF,TGTGCTCAGGGGGAGTCCTACAATGAGCAGTTCTTC
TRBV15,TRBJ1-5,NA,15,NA,CATSGPRGSNQPQHF,TGTGCCACCAGCGGACCCAGGGGTAGCAATCAGCCCCAGCATTTT
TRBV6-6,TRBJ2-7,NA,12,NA,CASSYGVYEQYF,TGTGCCAGCAGTTATGGGGTCTACGAGCAGTACTTC
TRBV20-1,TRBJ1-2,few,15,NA,CSASSVVGRFYGYTF,TGCAGTGCTAGTTCCGTTGTGGGGAGATTCTATGGCTACACCTTC
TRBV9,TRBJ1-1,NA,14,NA,CASSVRQSNTEAFF,TGTGCCAGCAGCGTAAGACAGTCGAACACTGAAGCTTTCTTT
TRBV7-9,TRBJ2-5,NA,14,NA,CASSLYDYQETQYF,TGTGCCAGCAGCTTATACGACTACCAAGAGACCCAGTACTTC
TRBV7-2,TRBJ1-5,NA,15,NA,CASSLSGSSNQPQHF,TGTGCCAGCAGCTTATCAGGGTCAAGCAATCAGCCCCAGCATTTT
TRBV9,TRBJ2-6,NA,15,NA,CASSVDGAGANVLTF,TGTGCCAGCAGCGTAGATGGGGCTGGGGCCAACGTCCTGACTTTC
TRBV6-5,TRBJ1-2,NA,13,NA,CASIPGLNYGYTF,TGTGCCAGCATTCCAGGGCTGAACTATGGCTACACCTTC
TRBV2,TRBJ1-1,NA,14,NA,CASSPLRGNTEAFF,TGTGCCAGCAGCCCACTCCGGGGGAACACTGAAGCTTTCTTT
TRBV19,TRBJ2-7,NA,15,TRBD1,CASSIPGTGVWGQYF,TGTGCCAGTAGTATCCCCGGGACAGGTGTCTGGGGGCAGTACTTC
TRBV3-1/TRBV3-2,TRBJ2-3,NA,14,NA,CASSTRASTDTQYF,TGTGCCAGCAGCACCAGGGCTAGCACAGATACGCAGTATTTT
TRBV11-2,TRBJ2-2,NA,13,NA,CASSPRPSGELFF,TGTGCCAGCAGCCCCCGGCCTTCCGGGGAGCTGTTTTTT
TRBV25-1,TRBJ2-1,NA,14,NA,CASRSGGLSNEQFF,TGTGCCAGCCGTAGTGGGGGCCTAAGCAATGAGCAGTTCTTC
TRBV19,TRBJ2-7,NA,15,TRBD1,CASSHVTGTVYEQYF,TGTGCCAGTAGTCATGTGACAGGGACAGTTTACGAGCAGTACTTC
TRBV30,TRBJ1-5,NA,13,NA,CAASGDTYQPQHF,TGTGCCGCGTCGGGAGACACCTATCAGCCCCAGCATTTT
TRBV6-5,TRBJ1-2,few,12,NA,CASKHREDGYTF,TGTGCCAGCAAGCACAGGGAAGATGGCTACACCTTC
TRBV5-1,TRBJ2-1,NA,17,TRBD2,CASSREGGGQAYNEQFF,TGCGCCAGCAGCCGGGAGGGCGGGGGTCAGGCCTACAATGAGCAGTTCTTC
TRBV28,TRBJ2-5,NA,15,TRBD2,CASNSPRTSVETQYF,TGTGCCAGCAACTCACCGAGGACTAGCGTCGAGACCCAGTACTTC
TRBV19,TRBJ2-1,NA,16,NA,CASSPQGVITYNEQFF,TGTGCCAGTAGTCCTCAGGGCGTAATTACCTACAATGAGCAGTTCTTC
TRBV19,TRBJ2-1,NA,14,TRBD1,CASSTDRDYNEQFF,TGTGCCAGTAGTACGGACAGGGACTACAATGAGCAGTTCTTC
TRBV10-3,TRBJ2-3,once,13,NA,CAISAGGTDTQYF,TGTGCCATCTCCGCCGGGGGCACAGATACGCAGTATTTT
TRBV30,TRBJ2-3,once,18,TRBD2,CAWSVKRTSGRSGDTQYF,TGTGCCTGGAGCGTAAAAAGGACTAGCGGGAGGTCCGGGGATACGCAGTATTTT
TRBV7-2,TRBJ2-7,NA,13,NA,CASSSDYSYEQYF,TGTGCCAGCAGCTCCGACTATTCCTACGAGCAGTACTTC
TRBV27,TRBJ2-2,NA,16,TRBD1,CASRMTGTVNTGELFF,TGTGCCAGCAGAATGACCGGGACAGTGAACACCGGGGAGCTGTTTTTT
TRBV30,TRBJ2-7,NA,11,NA,CAWSRAYEQYF,TGTGCCTGGAGTAGGGCTTACGAGCAGTACTTC
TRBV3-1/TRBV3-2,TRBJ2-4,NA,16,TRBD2,CASSQGLADPEGIQYF,TGTGCCAGCAGCCAGGGACTAGCGGACCCCGAGGGCATTCAGTACTTC
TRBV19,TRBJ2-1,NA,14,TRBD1,CASRGQALVNEQFF,TGTGCCAGCCGGGGACAGGCCCTAGTAAATGAGCAGTTCTTC
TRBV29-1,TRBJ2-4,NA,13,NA,CSVVSSSKNIQYF,TGCAGCGTTGTGTCCAGCTCCAAAAACATTCAGTACTTC
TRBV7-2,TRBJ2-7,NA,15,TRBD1,CASSIRTGETYEQYF,TGTGCCAGCAGCATACGGACAGGAGAGACCTACGAGCAGTACTTC
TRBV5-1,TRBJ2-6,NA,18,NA,CASHETGNLFSGANVLTF,TGCGCCAGCCATGAAACAGGGAACCTATTCTCTGGGGCCAACGTCCTGACTTTC
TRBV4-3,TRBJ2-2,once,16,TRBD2,CASSPKASGYTGELFF,TGCGCCAGCAGTCCGAAGGCTAGCGGGTACACCGGGGAGCTGTTTTTT
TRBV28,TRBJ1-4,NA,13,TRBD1,CASVGQANEKLFF,TGTGCCAGCGTCGGACAGGCTAATGAAAAACTGTTTTTT
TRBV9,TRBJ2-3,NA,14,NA,CASSVELRTDTQYF,TGTGCCAGCAGCGTAGAACTCAGAACAGATACGCAGTATTTT
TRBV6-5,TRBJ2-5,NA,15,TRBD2,CASSTQRDHQETQYF,TGTGCCAGCAGTACCCAGCGGGACCACCAAGAGACCCAGTACTTC
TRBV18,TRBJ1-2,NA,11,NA,CASSRDSGYTF,TGTGCCAGCTCAAGGGATTCTGGCTACACCTTC
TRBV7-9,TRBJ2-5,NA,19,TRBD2,CASSLAVGSGGSHQETQYF,TGTGCCAGCAGCTTAGCGGTGGGTAGCGGGGGGTCCCACCAAGAGACCCAGTACTTC
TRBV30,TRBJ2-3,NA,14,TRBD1,CAWSAGQVTDTQYF,TGTGCCTGGAGTGCGGGACAGGTCACAGATACGCAGTATTTT
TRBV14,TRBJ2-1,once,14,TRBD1,CASRETGGRSEQFF,TGTGCCAGCAGGGAGACAGGGGGCAGGAGTGAGCAGTTCTTC
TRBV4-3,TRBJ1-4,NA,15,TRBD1,CASSPGGGAGEKLFF,TGCGCCAGCAGCCCGGGAGGGGGCGCCGGTGAAAAACTGTTTTTT
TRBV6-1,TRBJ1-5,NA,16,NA,CASSALSSTGNQPQHF,TGTGCCAGCAGTGCACTTTCTTCTACAGGGAATCAGCCCCAGCATTTT
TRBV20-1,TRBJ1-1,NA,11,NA,CSPGGNTEAFF,TGCAGTCCGGGGGGGAACACTGAAGCTTTCTTT
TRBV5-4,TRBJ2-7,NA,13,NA,CASSEGQNYEQYF,TGTGCCAGCAGCGAGGGACAAAACTACGAGCAGTACTTC
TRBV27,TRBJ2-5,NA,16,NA,CASSPHLAGVLETQYF,TGTGCCAGCAGTCCTCACCTGGCAGGGGTACTCGAGACCCAGTACTTC
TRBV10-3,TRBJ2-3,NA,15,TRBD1,CAISGTGGTADTQYF,TGTGCCATCAGTGGGACAGGGGGTACAGCAGATACGCAGTATTTT
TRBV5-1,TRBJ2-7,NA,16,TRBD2,CASSLRTSVPAYEQYF,TGCGCCAGCAGCTTGCGGACTAGCGTCCCAGCCTACGAGCAGTACTTC